Detailed here is one T cell receptor (beta chain). Its cognate antigen is unknown. Time point of the sample: patch test 2, 6 weeks after DPC sensitization. Treatment noted: therapeutic diphenylcyclopropenone sensitization with weekly scalp DPC. This entry belongs to a study of human T cells and chemical hapten exposure. Across the whole study: In the roughly 25-week study, patients were dosed weekly with diphenylcyclopropenone on the scalp throughout.

Original processing notes: Counts of TCRs in each sample centred on a median of about 96,000 and extended from roughly 25,000 to 750,000. Each CDR3 protein is one row after TCRdb ran MiXCR on the RACE reads. Here the V and J calls rest on TCRdb's processing, not on the authors' analysis. Of more than 75,000 distinct CDR3 sequences in the sample, 9.5% to 13% are singletons; the top ten hold 2% to 3%. Trimming took 4 bases from V and 4 from J, leaving 20 bases between them. The CDR3 loop spans 17 amino acids. The germline CDR1 and CDR2 sequences are MDHEN and SYDVKM. General study points: TCRs whose frequency exceeded 1 in 1000 remained the same following DPC sensitization.

This specimen was whole blood, taken in connection with sensitization to the hapten diphenylcyclopropenone (DPC). The sequence came from a woman aged 30 to 39 with alopecia areata. Some clones in this sample may be carry-over from other donors' samples. J is TRBJ1-5 and V is TRBV28; the D gene is possibly TRBD1 (5 bases). The CDR3 loop is CASSSPYTGRTNQPQHF. CDR3 in DNA: TGTGCCAGCAGTTCACCCTACACAGGACGGACGAATCAGCCCCAGCATTTT. Based on the CDR3 plus reference TRBV28 and TRBJ1-5, the full variable domain is DVKVTQSSRYLVKRTGEKVFLECVQDMDHENMFWYRQDPGLGLRLIYFSYDVKMKEKGDIPEGYSVSREKKERFSLILESASTNQTSMYLCASSSPYTGRTNQPQHFGDGTRLSIL.